The rows below give T cell receptor beta chains drawn from one sample of a study of tumor T cells in aggressive B-cell lymphoma. Only in-frame clones appear in the TCRdb table, and some are missing; sequencing was by immunoSEQ multiplex PCR. The table lists roughly 2,600 clones, around nine tenths of them singletons, with roughly 4.3% in the top ten. The sample taken for sequencing was tumor tissue. All receptors derive from an adult with diffuse large B cell lymphoma. The CDR3 runs from the conserved cysteine through the conserved F or W. A D gene is named only where the DNA matches it firmly. Only part of the rows carry a size: once, few, many, or a class if the clone is expanded.

V	size	D	J	CDR3	DNA
TRBV15	-	-	TRBJ2-5	CATSRAPPGPRETQYF	TGTGCCACCAGCAGAGCTCCCCCAGGGCCCCGGGAGACCCAGTACTTC
TRBV6-6	-	-	TRBJ1-3	CASSSQGGAGNTIYF	TGTGCCAGCAGTTCCCAGGGAGGGGCTGGAAACACCATATATTTT
TRBV6-6	-	TRBD1	TRBJ2-1	CASSGQGSYNEQFF	TGTGCCAGCAGCGGACAGGGTTCCTACAATGAGCAGTTCTTC
TRBV6-5	-	-	TRBJ1-1	CASSYEANTEAFF	TGTGCCAGCAGTTACGAGGCGAACACTGAAGCTTTCTTT
TRBV7-3	-	-	TRBJ2-1	CASSLGRTGRATDEQFF	TGTGCCAGCAGCTTAGGTCGCACAGGCAGGGCGACAGATGAGCAGTTCTTC
TRBV13	-	-	TRBJ2-3	CASGPRGAGTQYF	TGTGCCAGCGGCCCCAGGGGGGCTGGGACGCAGTATTTT
TRBV4-2	-	-	TRBJ2-5	CASSQDWARETQYF	TGTGCCAGCAGCCAAGACTGGGCCCGAGAGACCCAGTACTTC
TRBV6-6	-	-	TRBJ2-4	CASKERANIQYF	TGTGCCAGCAAGGAGAGGGCCAACATTCAGTACTTC
TRBV5-1	-	-	TRBJ1-2	CASSLIPGESYGYTF	TGCGCCAGCAGCTTGATCCCAGGGGAAAGCTATGGCTACACCTTC
TRBV7-9	once	TRBD1	TRBJ2-7	CASSFTGGLAYEQYF	TGTGCCAGCAGTTTTACAGGGGGGTTAGCCTACGAGCAGTACTTC
TRBV7-8	-	-	TRBJ1-2	CASSLVGAGYGYTF	TGTGCCAGCAGCTTAGTAGGGGCAGGCTATGGCTACACCTTC
TRBV25-1	-	-	TRBJ1-1	CASSATGRGGTEAFF	TGTGCCAGCAGTGCTACAGGACGAGGGGGCACTGAAGCTTTCTTT
TRBV10-3	-	TRBD1	TRBJ2-3	CATTGQGTSSTDTQYF	TGTGCCACCACTGGACAGGGGACTTCTAGCACAGATACGCAGTATTTT
TRBV7-2	-	TRBD2	TRBJ2-1	CASSLRGRSGNEQFF	TGTGCCAGCAGCTTACGCGGGAGGTCAGGCAATGAGCAGTTCTTC
TRBV10-1	-	-	TRBJ2-7	CASGGGLSYEQYF	TGCGCCAGCGGTGGCGGGCTGTCCTACGAGCAGTACTTC
TRBV19	-	TRBD1	TRBJ1-2	CASSIGSGTGEGGYTF	TGTGCCAGTAGTATAGGAAGCGGGACAGGGGAAGGTGGCTACACCTTC
TRBV5-1	few	TRBD1	TRBJ2-2	CASRAGTGAGELFF	TGCGCCAGCAGGGCCGGGACAGGCGCCGGGGAGCTGTTTTTT
TRBV30	once	TRBD2	TRBJ2-3	CAWSWEGRGDTQYF	TGTGCCTGGAGTTGGGAGGGGCGGGGAGATACGCAGTATTTT
TRBV4-1	-	-	TRBJ1-5	CASSQFGGNQPQHF	TGCGCCAGCAGCCAATTTGGGGGGAATCAGCCCCAGCATTTT
TRBV5-1	-	TRBD2	TRBJ2-7	CASSLDTGRGEQYF	TGCGCCAGCAGCTTGGATACCGGGAGGGGCGAGCAGTACTTC
TRBV10-2	-	-	TRBJ1-1	CAAIDGGGTEAFF	TGCGCCGCCATCGACGGGGGGGGCACTGAAGCTTTCTTT
TRBV29-1	-	-	TRBJ2-7	CSVGYLPGEQYF	TGCAGCGTTGGGTACCTCCCCGGCGAGCAGTACTTC
TRBV27	-	-	TRBJ1-1	CASSLSQVLNTEAFF	TGTGCCAGCAGTTTATCCCAGGTTTTGAACACTGAAGCTTTCTTT
TRBV9	-	TRBD2	TRBJ2-1	CASSFQPSGGINNEQFF	TGTGCCAGCAGCTTCCAACCTAGCGGGGGGATCAACAATGAGCAGTTCTTC
TRBV6-4	-	TRBD2	TRBJ2-3	CASSPLAGGGTDTQYF	TGTGCCAGCAGTCCTCTAGCGGGGGGCGGCACAGATACGCAGTATTTT
TRBV18	-	TRBD1	TRBJ1-1	CASSVGQPPAVEAFF	TGTGCCAGCTCAGTGGGACAGCCTCCGGCCGTTGAAGCTTTCTTT
TRBV5-6	-	-	TRBJ1-1	CASSPFTSPEETEAFF	TGTGCCAGCAGCCCCTTCACCAGCCCGGAGGAGACTGAAGCTTTCTTT
TRBV7-9	-	TRBD1	TRBJ1-2	CASSLAGTDRFTF	TGTGCCAGCAGCTTAGCCGGGACAGACAGGTTCACCTTC
TRBV7-9	-	TRBD1	TRBJ1-5	CASSFGTGELGVEPQHF	TGTGCCAGCAGCTTTGGGACAGGGGAACTAGGTGTTGAGCCCCAGCATTTT
TRBV29-1	-	TRBD1	TRBJ1-1	CTGRSGGEAFF	TGCACCGGTCGATCAGGGGGTGAAGCTTTCTTT
TRBV6-5	-	-	TRBJ2-3	CASSYSAGAQYF	TGTGCCAGCAGTTATTCAGCCGGGGCGCAGTATTTT
TRBV4-1	-	-	TRBJ1-5	CASSQDRGNQPQHF	TGCGCCAGCAGCCAAGACAGGGGCAATCAGCCCCAGCATTTT
TRBV19	-	TRBD1	TRBJ1-3	CASNFQGANTIYF	TGTGCCAGTAATTTTCAGGGGGCCAACACCATATATTTT
TRBV7-9	-	TRBD1	TRBJ1-1	CASSPDRGDTEAFF	TGTGCCAGCAGCCCGGACAGGGGAGACACTGAAGCTTTCTTT
TRBV7-9	-	-	TRBJ2-7	CASSPNQGLSEQYF	TGTGCCAGCAGCCCCAACCAGGGGCTGAGCGAGCAGTACTTC
TRBV7-9	-	-	TRBJ1-4	CASSLAPPRPLDNEKLFF	TGTGCCAGCAGCTTAGCTCCCCCGCGGCCGCTCGACAATGAAAAACTGTTTTTT
TRBV7-6	-	-	TRBJ2-3	CASSLTGGGTDTQYF	TGTGCCAGCAGCCTTACAGGGGGGGGCACAGATACGCAGTATTTT
TRBV6-5	-	-	TRBJ1-1	CASRPRGRGNTEAFF	TGTGCCAGCAGGCCTCGGGGGAGGGGAAACACTGAAGCTTTCTTT
TRBV7-9	once	TRBD1	TRBJ2-3	CASSLIGTGGTDTQYF	TGTGCCAGCAGCCTCATCGGGACAGGGGGAACAGATACGCAGTATTTT
TRBV30	-	-	TRBJ2-5	CAWTPGGSGTQYF	TGTGCCTGGACGCCTGGGGGGTCCGGGACCCAGTACTTC
TRBV4-1	-	TRBD2	TRBJ2-1	CASSQVASGYNEQFF	TGCGCCAGCAGCCAAGTTGCTAGCGGTTACAATGAGCAGTTCTTC
TRBV9	-	-	TRBJ1-1	CASTPTDMNTEAFF	TGTGCCAGCACCCCTACAGATATGAACACTGAAGCTTTCTTT
TRBV5-6	-	TRBD1	TRBJ1-1	CASSSLSGTGRRAFF	TGTGCCAGCAGCTCCCTCTCGGGGACAGGCAGAAGAGCTTTCTTT
TRBV11-2	-	-	TRBJ1-1	CASSSVNTEAFF	TGTGCCAGCAGCTCTGTGAACACTGAAGCTTTCTTT
TRBV6-1	-	-	TRBJ1-5	CASLWGGTGQPQHF	TGTGCCAGCCTGTGGGGGGGAACCGGTCAGCCCCAGCATTTT
TRBV7-3	-	TRBD1	TRBJ1-2	CASSLIGGERGYTF	TGTGCCAGCAGCTTAATAGGGGGCGAAAGGGGCTACACCTTC
TRBV6-6	-	TRBD2	TRBJ2-2	CASSYSKGRVGELFF	TGTGCCAGCAGTTACTCGAAGGGGAGGGTTGGGGAGCTGTTTTTT
TRBV5-1	-	-	TRBJ2-1	CASSFGGANEQFF	TGCGCCAGCAGCTTTGGGGGGGCTAATGAGCAGTTCTTC
TRBV19	-	-	TRBJ1-2	CASSIGTNRFYGYTF	TGTGCCAGTAGTATCGGTACCAACAGGTTCTATGGCTACACCTTC
TRBV28	-	TRBD1	TRBJ2-7	CASSTDREADEQYF	TGTGCCAGCAGCACGGACAGGGAGGCCGACGAGCAGTACTTC
TRBV4-1	-	TRBD1	TRBJ2-7	CASSQGDRGLEQYF	TGCGCCAGCAGCCAAGGGGACAGGGGGCTCGAGCAGTACTTC
TRBV6-4	-	TRBD1	TRBJ1-5	CATGRLDRLKPQHF	TGTGCCACCGGTCGATTGGACAGGCTTAAGCCCCAGCATTTT